A single sample gave rise to the 32 T cell receptor beta chains below, sequenced in a study of tumor-infiltrating lymphocytes in oesophageal squamous cell carcinoma. TCRdb recomputed calls from the PCR reads with MiXCR, one row per CDR3 protein. The sample lists 6,000 or so distinct CDR3 sequences, approximately 14% occurring once. Sequenced: normal esophageal tissue next to the tumor. The receptors stem from a male donor with esophageal squamous cell carcinoma.

This clonotype came up a few times. V gene TRBV5-5 combines with J gene TRBJ2-1; a possible D gene is TRBD1 (5 bases). The J call is in doubt because the DNA end fits TRBJ2-7 better. In germline, CDR1 is SGHKS, CDR2 YYEKEE (reference sequence). The CDR3 sequence is 16 residues long. CDR3 amino acids: CASSPDADSSYNEQYF. The CDR3 DNA is TGTGCCAGCAGCCCGGACGCAGACAGCTCCTACAATGAGCAGTACTTC.

This clonotype was seen repeatedly, ten times or more. The J gene is TRBJ1-1, the V gene TRBV28; D remains ambiguous. The CDR3 spans 14 residues. With 4 bases removed from V and 3 bases from J, the gap between germline ends came to 12 bases. Germline V gene sequence: CDR1 MDHEN, CDR2 SYDVKM. CDR3 in amino acids: CASSSYIGDTEAFF. The CDR3 DNA sequence: TGTGCCAGCAGTTCCTATATCGGGGACACTGAAGCTTTCTTT.

This clonotype occurred many times. The J gene is TRBJ2-2, the V gene TRBV27; D may correspond to TRBD1 or TRBD2 (5 bases each). Germline V gene data show CDR1 as MNHEY and CDR2 as SMNVEV (reference sequence). The CDR3 covers 15 residues. V lost 6 bases and J 4 bases, leaving 15 bases between the germline ends. This chain's CDR3 is CASRGLGAGTGELFF. In DNA form, the CDR3 reads TGTGCCAGCAGGGGTTTAGGGGCGGGCACCGGGGAGCTGTTTTTT.

By sample fraction, this clonotype is medium-sized (0.01 to 0.1%). The V gene is TRBV24-1, the J gene TRBJ2-1; 11 nucleotides agree with TRBD2. The trim removed 5 bases at V and 7 bases at J, leaving 9 bases unmatched. The CDR3 consists of 16 residues. Germline V gives CDR1 KGHDR, CDR2 SFDVKD. CDR3 bases: TGTGCCACCAGTGCAAGCCTAGCGGGGGGCTGGAATGAGCAGTTCTTC. Translated: CATSASLAGGWNEQFF.

At least ten counts were recorded for this clonotype. In DNA, the CDR3 is TGTGCCAGCAGTGAAATGGGGGGACAGGGCGCCGGGGAGCTGTTTTTT. Amino acids: CASSEMGGQGAGELFF. V is TRBV6-1 and J is TRBJ2-2; TRBD1 matches at 9 bases. J gave up 6 bases and V 2 bases, and 7 bases lay outside the gene matches. Germline CDR1 is MNHNS and CDR2 is SASEGT. This CDR3 has 16 residues.

This clonotype is medium-sized in the sample. The chain employs TRBV12-3 or TRBV12-4 and TRBJ1-1; D gene unclear. CDR3 length equals 15 residues. The ends were cut back, 1 base at V and 1 base at J, with 10 bases in the middle. For the CDR3, the DNA is TGTGCCAGCAGTTTAGGGGCCGGGAGGAACACTGAAGCTTTCTTT. Translated: CASSLGAGRNTEAFF.

This clonotype was found many times. The gene calls are TRBV12-5 and TRBJ2-2; D may be TRBD1 (6 bases). V gave up 0 bases and J gave up 7 bases, with 12 bases separating them. Germline V lookup: CDR1 LGHNT, CDR2 FRNRAP. The CDR3 runs to 15 residues. The CDR3 nucleotides read TGTGCTAGTGGTTTGGTACAGGGTGGGTACGGGGAGCTGTTTTTT. This sequence encodes CASGLVQGGYGELFF.

The rearrangement uses TRBV27 and TRBJ1-5; possibly TRBD1 for D (6 bases). Germline-derived CDR1 and CDR2 are MNHEY and SMNVEV (reference sequence). The CDR3 runs to 15 residues. With 5 bases removed from V and 1 base from J, the gap between germline ends came to 12 bases. For the CDR3, the DNA is TGTGCCAGCAGTGTAACAGGGATGAGCAATCAGCCCCAGCATTTT. Protein sequence: CASSVTGMSNQPQHF.

DNA of the CDR3: TGCGCCAGCAGCTTGGAAAGGGGGAAGACAGATACGCAGTATTTT. It codes for CASSLERGKTDTQYF. The chain is built from TRBV5-1 and TRBJ2-3, with a tentative D call TRBD1 (6 bases). CDR3 length equals 15 residues. V gave up 0 bases and J gave up 3 bases, with 11 bases separating them. Germline lookup yields CDR1 SGHRS and CDR2 YFSETQ.

Concerning this clonotype: Since the CDR3 does not end with the conserved phenylalanine or tryptophan, this likely comes from a read error. The DNA is left out, because the CDR3 cannot be placed on it with certainty; the CDR3 is given as TCRdb lists it. The chain carries TRBV27 and TRBJ1-6; the table's TRBD1 call for D was not verified on the DNA. The CDR3 adds up to 17 amino acids, both ends counted. Germline V CDR1 and CDR2: MNHEY, SMNVEV (reference sequence). This CDR3 is CASSPPGTLYNEQFFGP.

In its sample, this clonotype was seen a few times. V usage is TRBV9 and J usage is TRBJ1-5; 10 bases agree with TRBD1. Unmatched junction bases numbered 2, after V lost 3 bases and J lost 5 bases. The CDR3 loop spans 14 amino acids. Germline CDR1 is SGDLS and CDR2 is YYNGEE. The CDR3 bases are TGTGCCAGCAGCGAAGGGACAGGGGATCAGCCCCAGCATTTT. Translated, it gives CASSEGTGDQPQHF.

This clonotype was detected only a few times. The chain couples TRBV15 to TRBJ2-5; TRBD1 might be the D (5 bases). The germline V gene has CDR1 LNHNV and CDR2 YYDKDF (reference sequence). The CDR3 contains 16 residues. Trimming removed 0 bases from V and 4 bases from J, with 15 bases in between. The CDR3 sequence: CATSRDRAGLGETQYF. DNA of the CDR3: TGTGCCACCAGCAGAGATCGGGCAGGGCTGGGAGAGACCCAGTACTTC.

Notes on this clonotype: Just one base apart from a much larger clone, this may be a read error. The V and J genes are TRBV2 and TRBJ2-5, with D possibly being TRBD1 (5 bases). The J call may not be correct, given that the DNA end is closer to TRBJ2-1. This CDR3 region has 15 residues. Germline V lookup: CDR1 SNHLY, CDR2 FYNNEI. This CDR3 reads CASTLRGRSSYEQFF. For the CDR3, the DNA is TGTGCCAGCACCCTAAGGGGCAGGAGCTCCTACGAGCAGTTCTTC.

By its share, this clonotype is medium-sized. A much more abundant neighbour one base away suggests this may be a read error. The chain has TRBV12-3 or TRBV12-4 and TRBJ2-5, with D possibly TRBD2 on 7 matching bases. Trimming took off 7 bases at V and 11 bases at J, with 23 bases between the two ends. This CDR3 is built from 14 residues. The CDR3 here is CASNEGGDYNEQYF. The CDR3 coding sequence is TGTGCCAGCAATGAGGGGGGGGATTACAATGAGCAGTACTTC.

This clonotype was seen a handful of times. The CDR3 DNA reads as TGTGCCAGCAGCGCCGACATAGGACCGAACTATGGCTACACCTTC. It codes for CASSADIGPNYGYTF. The gene calls are TRBV5-4 and TRBJ1-2; D gene unclear. V dropped 4 bases and J dropped 2 bases, with 15 bases sitting between them. The CDR3 runs to 15 residues. Germline V lookup: CDR1 SGHNT, CDR2 YYREEE (reference sequence). Full variable domain (remainder filled in from reference TRBV5-4 and TRBJ1-2): ETGVTQSPTHLIKTRGQQVTLRCSSQSGHNTVSWYQQALGQGPQFIFQYYREEENGRGNFPPRFSGLQFPNYSSELNVNALELDDSALYLCASSADIGPNYGYTFGSGTRLTVV.

The chain has TRBV5-4 and TRBJ1-1; tentatively, D is TRBD1 (5 bases). CDR1 SGHNT and CDR2 YYREEE come from the germline V gene (reference sequence). The germline V and J ends were trimmed by 1 base and 1 base, with 8 bases remaining between them. This CDR3 region has 14 residues. This chain's CDR3 is CASSLQTANTEAFF. The CDR3 DNA reads as TGTGCCAGCAGCTTGCAGACAGCGAACACTGAAGCTTTCTTT. The full variable domain, in which reference TRBV5-4 and TRBJ1-1 provide the parts outside the CDR3, is ETGVTQSPTHLIKTRGQQVTLRCSSQSGHNTVSWYQQALGQGPQFIFQYYREEENGRGNFPPRFSGLQFPNYSSELNVNALELDDSALYLCASSLQTANTEAFFGQGTRLTVV.

This clonotype was seen repeatedly, ten times or more. The chain combines TRBV28 with TRBJ1-6; unclear D gene. The V gene lost 7 bases and the J gene lost 7 bases, with 11 bases spanning the gap. The CDR3 runs 13 residues. Germline lookup yields CDR1 MDHEN and CDR2 SYDVKM. The CDR3 sequence is CASKKGWNSPLHF. In DNA, the CDR3 is TGTGCCAGCAAGAAGGGTTGGAATTCACCCCTCCACTTT.

On this clonotype itself: A read error may explain this, as a much larger clone is one base away. The chain employs TRBV20-1 and TRBJ2-1, with 7 positions matching TRBD2. The J call may not be correct, given that the DNA end is closer to TRBJ2-5. This CDR3 region has 13 residues. Per germline, CDR1 DFQATT and CDR2 SNEGSKA (reference sequence). For the CDR3, the DNA is TGCAGTGCTAGCACTAGCGCGCAAGAGACCCAGTACTTC. This sequence encodes CSASTSAQETQYF.

By sample fraction, this clonotype is medium-sized. The rearrangement joins TRBV6-1 to TRBJ2-7; D uncertain. V was shortened by 7 bases and J by 3 bases, with 4 bases between the two germline ends. The germline gives CDR1 MNHNS, CDR2 SASEGT. This CDR3 is 10 amino acids long. Here the CDR3 reads CASTGYEQYF. The CDR3 coding sequence is TGTGCCAGCACGGGCTACGAGCAGTACTTC.

Comment on this clonotype: Given the absence of the conserved phenylalanine or tryptophan at the CDR3 end, a read error is likely. Because the CDR3's place on the DNA is in doubt, the DNA is left out and the CDR3 is given as listed by TCRdb. The V call is TRBV7-8, the J call TRBJ1-1. Germline V gene sequence: CDR1 SGHVS, CDR2 FQNEAQ. Including both end residues, the CDR3 is 16 amino acids long. This CDR3 reads CASSSSGLIYEQYFGP.

This clonotype has a count of ten or more. This chain uses TRBV11-3 with TRBJ1-2; D unresolved. Germline-derived CDR1 and CDR2 are SGHNT and YENEEA. The CDR3 contains 13 residues. V was pared by 5 bases and J by 1 base, with 8 bases between. In nucleotides, the CDR3 is TGTGCCAGCAGCCCTCAGGATAACTATGGCTACACCTTC. Translated, it gives CASSPQDNYGYTF.

This clonotype was recorded at least ten times. The chain uses TRBV27 and TRBJ1-2, with 7 bases matching TRBD1. The CDR3 length is 15 residues. CDR1 and CDR2 from the germline V gene are MNHEY and SMNVEV (reference sequence). Trimming at V came to 4 bases and at J to 4 bases, leaving 9 bases not matched to a gene. The chain's CDR3 is CASSSNTGVGYGYTF. DNA of the CDR3: TGTGCCAGCAGTTCCAATACAGGGGTTGGCTATGGCTACACCTTC.

This clonotype is medium-sized within its sample. The chain recombines TRBV11-3 with TRBJ2-1; D tentatively fits TRBD1 or TRBD2 (7 bases each). The germline V gene encodes CDR1 SGHNT and CDR2 YENEEA. This CDR3 is built from 14 residues. The ends were cut back, 4 bases at V and 8 bases at J, with 15 bases in the middle. The CDR3: CASSSSGGGYEQFF. CDR3 DNA: TGTGCCAGCAGCTCGTCAGGGGGGGGCTATGAGCAGTTCTTC.

In this sample, this clonotype is large. The chain has TRBV7-3 and TRBJ2-5; 12 bases map to TRBD2. Germline V gene sequence: CDR1 SGHTA, CDR2 FQGTGA. V was pared by 5 bases and J by 1 base, with 5 bases of the junction left unmatched. The CDR3 has 16 amino acids. CDR3 DNA: TGTGCCAGCAGCCTCGGACTAGCGGGGTCCCAAGAGACCCAGTACTTC. This sequence encodes CASSLGLAGSQETQYF.

This clonotype has a count of ten or more. The chain links TRBV5-4 to TRBJ1-2; 7 bases are shared with TRBD1. This CDR3 has 17 residues. V lost 3 bases and J lost 3; bases outside the gene matches: 14. Looked up from germline, CDR1 is SGHNT and CDR2 is YYREEE (reference sequence). The DNA of the CDR3 is TGTGCCAGCAGCTCACCAGGGGGTCTAGGGGCCCACTATGGCTACACCTTC. It specifies CASSSPGGLGAHYGYTF.

This clonotype came up many times. The chain joins TRBV6-1 to TRBJ1-4, with no clear D. The CDR3 runs to 15 residues. CDR1 is MNHNS, CDR2 SASEGT, per germline. The V and J ends lost 6 bases and 2 bases respectively, with 13 bases between them. For the CDR3, the DNA is TGTGCCAGCAGGGGCCCGAGGATCACTAATGAAAAACTGTTTTTT. It codes for CASRGPRITNEKLFF.

This clonotype was counted many times. CDR3: CASSLDDSKSYNEQFF. The CDR3 DNA follows: TGTGCCAGCAGCTTGGACGACAGTAAGTCTTACAATGAGCAGTTCTTC. The V gene is TRBV5-5, the J gene TRBJ2-1; possible D gene TRBD1, 5 bases. Trimming pared 0 bases from V and 4 bases from J, leaving 14 bases between. This CDR3 spans 16 amino acids. In germline, CDR1 is SGHKS, CDR2 YYEKEE (reference sequence).

The count of this clonotype is one. A read error may produce the germline difference seen at one junction end. V gene TRBV12-3 or TRBV12-4 combines with J gene TRBJ1-1, with 7 bases lining up with TRBD1. The CDR3 contains 15 residues. The CDR3 coding sequence is TGTGCCAGCAGTCGAGGACAGGAGAACACCGGGGAGCTGTATTTT. Its translation: CASSRGQENTGELYF.

By frequency in the sample, this clonotype is medium-sized. One end of the junction does not line up with germline, which may come from a read error. The J gene is TRBJ2-4, the V gene TRBV11-3; a possible D gene is TRBD1 (6 bases). Germline V gene data show CDR1 as SGHNT and CDR2 as YENEEA. The CDR3 runs 16 residues. CDR3 coding DNA: TGTGCCAGCAGCTTATTGGGGGCATCTTATAATTCACCCCTCCACTTC. It is translated as CASSLLGASYNSPLHF. The whole variable domain, filled in from reference TRBV11-3 and TRBJ2-4, reads EAGVVQSPRYKIIEKKQPVAFWCNPISGHNTLYWYLQNLGQGPELLIRYENEEAVDDSQLPKDRFSAERLKGVDSTLKIQPAELGDSAVYLCASSLLGASYNSPLHFGAGTRLSVL.

This clonotype was seen more than once but under ten times. This chain uses TRBV4-1 with TRBJ2-1; perhaps TRBD1 as D (6 bases). The J call is in doubt because the DNA end fits TRBJ2-7 better. This CDR3 has 16 residues. The germline V gene encodes CDR1 MGHRA and CDR2 YSYEKL. The CDR3 DNA follows: TGCGCCAGCAGCCAAGAGGGAAAGAACAGGGCCAACGAGCAGTACTTC. Its protein is CASSQEGKNRANEQYF.

This clonotype has at least ten counts. This chain joins TRBV27 and TRBJ2-3; D is perhaps TRBD1 or TRBD2 (5 bases each). The CDR3 has 14 residues. Germline V CDR1 and CDR2: MNHEY, SMNVEV (reference sequence). Between the trimmed V and J ends, which lost 8 bases and 2 bases, there was a span of 14 bases. The CDR3 reads CASGRRDPTDTQYF. In DNA form, the CDR3 reads TGTGCCAGCGGACGACGGGACCCCACAGATACGCAGTATTTT.

This clonotype was seen a handful of times. A much larger clonotype is one base distant, so this may be a read error. The CDR3 loop is CATSAVALGEQYF. Here the CDR3 DNA reads TGTGCCACCAGTGCAGTGGCTTTGGGTGAGCAGTACTTC. The J gene is TRBJ2-7, the V gene TRBV24-1; D uncertain. Germline loops: CDR1 KGHDR, CDR2 SFDVKD. Trimming cost V 5 bases and J 7 bases, with 14 bases left between them. CDR3 length: 13 residues.